This TCR beta chain was sequenced in a study of OX40 agonist ivuxolimab in advanced cancers. With regard to the full study: Ivuxolimab was a fully human IgG2 agonistic monoclonal antibody targeting the costimulatory receptor OX40 (CD134). Prior anti-PD-1, anti-PD-L1 or anti-CTLA-4 therapy was permitted, and approximately 40% of dose-escalation patients had received checkpoint inhibitors. The dose-escalation cohort was roughly 80% male with a mean age of about 54 years, ranging from roughly 20 to 80. Intravenous ivuxolimab was administered to patients every 2 weeks at six dose levels: 0.01, 0.1, 0.3, 1.5, 3 and 10 mg/kg. Three dose-escalation patients achieved partial responses, one with hepatocellular carcinoma and two with cutaneous melanoma. Among the roughly 50 dose-escalation patients, 19 had hepatocellular carcinoma, approximately 15 melanoma, 9 renal cell carcinoma and 9 head and neck cancer. The paper covers the monotherapy dose-escalation part of the phase I ivuxolimab trial, which included N of about 50 patients. The point of sequencing TCRbeta in the periphery was to test whether ivuxolimab changed TCR sequence diversity and drove clonal T-cell expansion. What the authors observed across the whole study: Low levels of normalized T-cell clonal expansion were also seen in some patients who did not respond. Which antigens the clonally expanded peripheral T cells were specific for was not determined. At doses from 0.1 to 3.0 mg/kg, clonal expansion was seen in both CD4+ and CD8+ blood T cells between baseline and week 6. After ivuxolimab, more expanded clones were found on average in CD8+ T cells than in CD4+ T cells. In partial responders in the 0.1-3.0 mg/kg groups, normalized peripheral clonal expansion was found to be among the lowest, especially among CD8+ T cells.

Reading the germline V gene (reference sequence) gives CDR1 LNHDA and CDR2 SQIVND. V was cut back by 4 bases and J by 7 bases, leaving a gap of 10 bases between them. Inclusive of the bounding cysteine and phenylalanine, the CDR3 is 13 residues long. Of all the DNA, just the CDR3 is kept, 39 bases in frame from base 1. As regards this clone: Its antigen remains undetermined. Base qualities are missing; no much larger clone stands one base away.

For sequencing of the TCRbeta CDR3 region, genomic DNA was extracted from the sorted cells. The immunoSEQ Assay was used for sequencing of TCRbeta CDR3 regions. In its TCRdb copy, this immuneACCESS table keeps in-frame sequences only and misses some clones. Where compared with another copy, unresolved V genes explain less than half of these, and the others have no known cause. The sample includes 50,000 to 75,000 clones, with roughly 84% observed a single time. The ten largest clones take up over 0.35% of the sample. The trial excluded patients who had a history of autoimmune disease or were on systemic immunosuppression. Peripheral blood for TCR sequencing was drawn from every dose cohort at baseline, at cycle 4 day 1 and at cycle 7 day 1. Samples were obtained from an open-label, multicenter, first-in-human phase I dose-escalation trial of ivuxolimab. Adults with locally advanced or metastatic melanoma, renal cell, hepatocellular, or head and neck squamous cell carcinoma were enrolled in the trial. Before TCR sequencing, CD4+ and CD8+ T cells were separately sorted from peripheral blood.

Sequences were derived from CD4+ or CD8+ T cells sorted from blood, sampled in a trial of the OX40 agonist ivuxolimab. The clonotype comes from an adult with an advanced solid tumor such as melanoma, head and neck, liver or kidney cancer. The rearrangement combines TRBV19 with TRBJ2-2; TRBD1 is a possible D gene, resting on 6 matching bases. The CDR3 protein is CASSTGVDGELFF. The bases are TGTGCCAGTAGTACAGGGGTAGACGGGGAGCTGTTTTTT. The reference TRBV19 and TRBJ2-2 proteins fill in what lies around the CDR3, so the full variable domain reads DGGITQSPKYLFRKEGQNVTLSCEQNLNHDAMYWYRQDPGQGLRLIYYSQIVNDFQKGDIAEGYSVSREKKESFPLTVTSAQKNPTAFYLCASSTGVDGELFFGEGSRLTVL.